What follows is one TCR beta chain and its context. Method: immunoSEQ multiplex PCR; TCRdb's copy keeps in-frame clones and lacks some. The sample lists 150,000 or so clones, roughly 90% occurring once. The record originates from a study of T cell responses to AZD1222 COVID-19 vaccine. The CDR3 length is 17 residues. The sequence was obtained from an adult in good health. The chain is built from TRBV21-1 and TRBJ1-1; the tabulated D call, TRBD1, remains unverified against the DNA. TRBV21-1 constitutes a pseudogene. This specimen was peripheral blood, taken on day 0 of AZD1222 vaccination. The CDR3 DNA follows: TGTGCCAGCAGCAAAGCAAGCAGGGGTCAGCTGAACACTGAAGCTTTCTTT. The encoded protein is CASSKASRGQLNTEAFF.